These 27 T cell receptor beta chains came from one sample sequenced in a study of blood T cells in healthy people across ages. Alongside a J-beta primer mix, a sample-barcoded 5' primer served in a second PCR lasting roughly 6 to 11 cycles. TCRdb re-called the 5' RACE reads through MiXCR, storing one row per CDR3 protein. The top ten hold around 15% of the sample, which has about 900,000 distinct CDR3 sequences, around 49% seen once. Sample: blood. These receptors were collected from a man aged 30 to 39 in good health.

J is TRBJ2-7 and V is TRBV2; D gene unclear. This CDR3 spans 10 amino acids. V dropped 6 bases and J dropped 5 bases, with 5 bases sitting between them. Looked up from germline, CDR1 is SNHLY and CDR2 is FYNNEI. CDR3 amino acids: CASRGNEQYF. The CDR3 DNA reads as TGTGCCAGCAGGGGGAACGAGCAGTACTTC.

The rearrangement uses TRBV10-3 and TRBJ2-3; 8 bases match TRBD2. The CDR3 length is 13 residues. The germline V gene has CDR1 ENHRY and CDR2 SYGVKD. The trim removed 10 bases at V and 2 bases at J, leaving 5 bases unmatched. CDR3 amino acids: CATSGGLTDTQYF. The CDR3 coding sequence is TGTGCCACTTCGGGGGGGCTCACAGATACGCAGTATTTT.

The CDR3 reads CASSQGGETSTDTQYF. CDR3 DNA: TGCGCCAGCAGCCAAGGCGGGGAGACTAGCACAGATACGCAGTATTTT. The V and J genes are TRBV4-3 and TRBJ2-3; possibly TRBD2 for D (6 bases). V lost 1 base and J lost 0, with 11 bases in between. This CDR3 is built from 16 residues. Looked up from germline, CDR1 is LGHNA and CDR2 is YSLEER.

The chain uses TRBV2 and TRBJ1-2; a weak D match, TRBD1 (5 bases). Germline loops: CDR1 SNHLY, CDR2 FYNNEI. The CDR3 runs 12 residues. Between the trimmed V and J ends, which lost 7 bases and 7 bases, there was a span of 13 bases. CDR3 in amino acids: CASIQEGSGYTF. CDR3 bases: TGTGCCAGCATACAGGAGGGGAGTGGCTACACCTTC.

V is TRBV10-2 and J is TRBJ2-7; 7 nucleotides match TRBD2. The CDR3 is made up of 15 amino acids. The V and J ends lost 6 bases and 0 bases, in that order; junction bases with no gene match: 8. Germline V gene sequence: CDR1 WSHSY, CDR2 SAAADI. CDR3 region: CASSAIAGPSYEQYF. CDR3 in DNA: TGCGCCAGCAGCGCTATAGCGGGCCCCTCCTACGAGCAGTACTTC.

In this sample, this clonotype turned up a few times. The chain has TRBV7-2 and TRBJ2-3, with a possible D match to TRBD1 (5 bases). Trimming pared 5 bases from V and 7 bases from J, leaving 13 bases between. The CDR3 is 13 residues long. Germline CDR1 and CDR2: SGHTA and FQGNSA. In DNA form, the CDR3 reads TGTGCCAGCAGCGCTCGGACATTGTATACGCAGTATTTT. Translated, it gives CASSARTLYTQYF. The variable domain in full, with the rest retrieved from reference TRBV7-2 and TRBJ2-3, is GAGVSQSPSNKVTEKGKDVELRCDPISGHTALYWYRQSLGQGLEFLIYFQGNSAPDKSGLPSDRFSAERTGGSVSTLTIQRTQQEDSAVYLCASSARTLYTQYFGPGTRLTVL.

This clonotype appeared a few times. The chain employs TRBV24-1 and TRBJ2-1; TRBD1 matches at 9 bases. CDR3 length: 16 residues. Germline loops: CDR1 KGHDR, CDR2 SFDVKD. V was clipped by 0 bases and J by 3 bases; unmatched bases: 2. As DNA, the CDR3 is TGTGCCACCAGTGATTTGCCGGACAGGGGCTACAATGAGCAGTTCTTC. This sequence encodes CATSDLPDRGYNEQFF.

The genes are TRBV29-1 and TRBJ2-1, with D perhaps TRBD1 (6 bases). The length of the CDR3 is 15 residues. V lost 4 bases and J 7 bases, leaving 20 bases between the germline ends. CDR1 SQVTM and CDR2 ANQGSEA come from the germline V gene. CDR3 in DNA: TGCAGCGTTGCTATACTACAGGGTTCGCGGAATGAGCAGTTCTTC. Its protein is CSVAILQGSRNEQFF.

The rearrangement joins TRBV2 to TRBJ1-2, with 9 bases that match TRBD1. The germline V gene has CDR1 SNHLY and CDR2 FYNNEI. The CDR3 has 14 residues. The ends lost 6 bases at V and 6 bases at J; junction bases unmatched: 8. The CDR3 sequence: CASSGLRTGDGYTF. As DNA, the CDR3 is TGTGCCAGCAGCGGCCTTAGGACAGGGGATGGCTACACCTTC.

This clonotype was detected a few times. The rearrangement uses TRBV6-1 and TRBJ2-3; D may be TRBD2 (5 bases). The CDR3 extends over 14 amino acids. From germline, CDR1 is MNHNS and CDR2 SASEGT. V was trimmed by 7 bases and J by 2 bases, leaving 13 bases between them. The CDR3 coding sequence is TGTGCCAGCACGTTTGGACTGATCACAGATACGCAGTATTTT. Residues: CASTFGLITDTQYF.

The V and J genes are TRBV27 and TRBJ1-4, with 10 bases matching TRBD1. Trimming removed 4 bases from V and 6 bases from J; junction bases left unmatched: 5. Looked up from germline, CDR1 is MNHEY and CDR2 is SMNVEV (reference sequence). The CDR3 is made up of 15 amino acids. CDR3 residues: CASSSSGTGDEKLFF. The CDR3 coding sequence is TGTGCCAGCAGTTCCTCCGGGACAGGGGATGAAAAACTGTTTTTT.

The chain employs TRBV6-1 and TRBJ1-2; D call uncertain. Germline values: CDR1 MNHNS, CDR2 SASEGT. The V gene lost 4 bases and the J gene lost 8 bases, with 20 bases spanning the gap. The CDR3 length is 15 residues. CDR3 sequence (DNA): TGTGCCAGCAGTGCCCATGGACTATCTCCATACGGCTACACCTTC. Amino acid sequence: CASSAHGLSPYGYTF.

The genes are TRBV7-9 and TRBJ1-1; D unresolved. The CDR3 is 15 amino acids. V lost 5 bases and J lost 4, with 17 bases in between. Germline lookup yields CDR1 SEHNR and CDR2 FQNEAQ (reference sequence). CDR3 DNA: TGTGCCAGCAGCACCCGACGGGAGGAGAGCACTGAAGCTTTCTTT. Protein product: CASSTRREESTEAFF.

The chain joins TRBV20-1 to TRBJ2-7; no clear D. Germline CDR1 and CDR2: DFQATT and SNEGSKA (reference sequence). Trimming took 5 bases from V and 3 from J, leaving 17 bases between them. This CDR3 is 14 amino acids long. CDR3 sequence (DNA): TGCAGTGCTCGACCGGAGACCACTCTCTACGAGCAGTACTTC. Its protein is CSARPETTLYEQYF.

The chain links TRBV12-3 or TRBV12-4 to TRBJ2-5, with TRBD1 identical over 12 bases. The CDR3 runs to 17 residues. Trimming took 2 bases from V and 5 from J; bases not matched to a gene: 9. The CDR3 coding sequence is TGTGCCAGCAGTTTATTCGTATCGGGACAGGGGGCCGAGACCCAGTACTTC. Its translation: CASSLFVSGQGAETQYF.

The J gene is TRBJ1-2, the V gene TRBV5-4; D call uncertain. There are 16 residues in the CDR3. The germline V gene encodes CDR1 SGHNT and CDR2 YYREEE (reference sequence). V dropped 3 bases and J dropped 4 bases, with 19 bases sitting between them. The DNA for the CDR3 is TGTGCCAGCAGCTCGGTGAGAGCTACTCCGATCTATGGCTACACCTTC. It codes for CASSSVRATPIYGYTF.

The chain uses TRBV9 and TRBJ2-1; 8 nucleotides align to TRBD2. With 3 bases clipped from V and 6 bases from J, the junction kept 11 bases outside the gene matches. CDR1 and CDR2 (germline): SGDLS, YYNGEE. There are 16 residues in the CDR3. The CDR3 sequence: CASSAPGTRVGNEQFF. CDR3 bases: TGTGCCAGCAGCGCCCCCGGGACTAGGGTCGGCAATGAGCAGTTCTTC.

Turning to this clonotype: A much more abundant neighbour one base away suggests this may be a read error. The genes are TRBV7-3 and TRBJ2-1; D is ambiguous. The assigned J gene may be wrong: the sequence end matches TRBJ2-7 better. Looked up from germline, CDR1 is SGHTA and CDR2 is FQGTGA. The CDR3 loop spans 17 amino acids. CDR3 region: CASTLYGRLTLYNEQYF. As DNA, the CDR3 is TGTGCCAGCACCCTGTATGGGCGGCTCACCCTCTACAATGAGCAGTACTTC.

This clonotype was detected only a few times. In DNA, the CDR3 is TGTGCCAGCAAGGGGGATAGTGGGTGGACTGAAGCTTTCTTT. As protein: CASKGDSGWTEAFF. The chain recombines TRBV28 with TRBJ1-1, with a possible D match to TRBD1 (6 bases). Between the trimmed V and J ends, which lost 7 bases and 5 bases, there was a span of 17 bases. The CDR3 spans 14 residues. Germline V lookup: CDR1 MDHEN, CDR2 SYDVKM.

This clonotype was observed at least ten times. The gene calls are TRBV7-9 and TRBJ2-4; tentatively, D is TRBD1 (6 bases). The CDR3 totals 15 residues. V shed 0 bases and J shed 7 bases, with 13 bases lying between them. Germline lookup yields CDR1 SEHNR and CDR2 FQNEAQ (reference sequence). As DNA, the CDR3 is TGTGCCAGCAGCTTAGCTGCAGGGGCGAGGAACATTCAGTACTTC. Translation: CASSLAAGARNIQYF.

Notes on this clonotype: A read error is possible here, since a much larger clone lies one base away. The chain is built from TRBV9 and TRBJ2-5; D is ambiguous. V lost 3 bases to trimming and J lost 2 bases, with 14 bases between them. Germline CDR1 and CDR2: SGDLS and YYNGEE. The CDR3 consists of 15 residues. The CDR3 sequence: CASSAGGLRQETQYF. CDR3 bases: TGTGCCAGCAGCGCTGGCGGTCTAAGGCAAGAGACCCAGTACTTC.

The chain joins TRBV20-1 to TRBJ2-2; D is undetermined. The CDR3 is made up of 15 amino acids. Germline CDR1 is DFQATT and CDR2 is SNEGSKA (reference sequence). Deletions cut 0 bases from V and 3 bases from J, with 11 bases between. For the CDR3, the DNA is TGCAGTGCTAGAGACGACGACTTTCACACCGGGGAGCTGTTTTTT. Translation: CSARDDDFHTGELFF.

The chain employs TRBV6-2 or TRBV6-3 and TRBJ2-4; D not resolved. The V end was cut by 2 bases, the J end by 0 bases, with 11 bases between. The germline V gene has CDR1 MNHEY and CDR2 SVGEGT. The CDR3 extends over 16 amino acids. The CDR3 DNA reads TGTGCCAGCAGTTACGATGGGGATCTAGCCAAAAACATTCAGTACTTC. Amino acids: CASSYDGDLAKNIQYF.

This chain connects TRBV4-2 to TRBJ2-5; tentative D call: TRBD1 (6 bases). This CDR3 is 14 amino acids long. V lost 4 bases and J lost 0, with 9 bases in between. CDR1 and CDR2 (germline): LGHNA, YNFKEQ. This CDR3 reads CASSPYRDQETQYF. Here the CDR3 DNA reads TGTGCCAGCAGCCCGTACAGGGACCAAGAGACCCAGTACTTC.

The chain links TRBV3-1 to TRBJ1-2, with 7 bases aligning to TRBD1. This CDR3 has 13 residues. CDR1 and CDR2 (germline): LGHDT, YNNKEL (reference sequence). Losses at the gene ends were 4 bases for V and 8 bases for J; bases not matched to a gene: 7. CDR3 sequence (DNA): TGTGCCAGCAGCCTAGACAGGGTTCAGGGCTACACCTTC. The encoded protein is CASSLDRVQGYTF.

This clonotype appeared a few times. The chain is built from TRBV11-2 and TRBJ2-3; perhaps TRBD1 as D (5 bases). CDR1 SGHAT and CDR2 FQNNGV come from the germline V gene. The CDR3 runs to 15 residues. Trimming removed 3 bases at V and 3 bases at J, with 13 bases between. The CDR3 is CASSLAGNPTDTQYF. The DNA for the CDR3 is TGTGCCAGCAGCTTGGCAGGGAACCCTACAGATACGCAGTATTTT.

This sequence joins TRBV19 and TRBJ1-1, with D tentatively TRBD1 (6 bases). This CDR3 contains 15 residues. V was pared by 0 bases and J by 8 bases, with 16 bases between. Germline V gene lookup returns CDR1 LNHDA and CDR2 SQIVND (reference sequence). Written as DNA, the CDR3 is TGTGCCAGTAGTATAGATCAGGGCCCCAGGGGCGAAGCTTTCTTT. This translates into CASSIDQGPRGEAFF.